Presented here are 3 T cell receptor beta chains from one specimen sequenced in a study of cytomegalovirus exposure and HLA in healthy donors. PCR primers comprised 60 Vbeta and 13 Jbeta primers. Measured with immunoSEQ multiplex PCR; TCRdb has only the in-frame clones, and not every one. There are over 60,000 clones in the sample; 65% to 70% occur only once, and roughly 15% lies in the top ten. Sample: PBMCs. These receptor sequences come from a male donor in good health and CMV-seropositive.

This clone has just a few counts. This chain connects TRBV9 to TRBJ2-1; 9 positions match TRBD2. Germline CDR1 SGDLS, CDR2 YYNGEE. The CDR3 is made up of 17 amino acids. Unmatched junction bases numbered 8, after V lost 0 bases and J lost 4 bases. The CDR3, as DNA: TGTGCCAGCAGCGTAGGGTGGGGCGGGGGGGCGTACAATGAGCAGTTCTTC. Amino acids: CASSVGWGGGAYNEQFF.

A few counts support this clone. CDR3 DNA sequence: TGTGCCAGCAGCTTGGGACAGGGCTTCTCTGGAAACACCATATATTTT. It specifies CASSLGQGFSGNTIYF. The chain recombines TRBV5-4 with TRBJ1-3; 7 bases agree with TRBD1. Trimming removed 0 bases from V and 0 bases from J; junction bases left unmatched: 3. The CDR3 length is 16 residues. Germline CDR1 and CDR2: SGHNT and YYREEE (reference sequence).

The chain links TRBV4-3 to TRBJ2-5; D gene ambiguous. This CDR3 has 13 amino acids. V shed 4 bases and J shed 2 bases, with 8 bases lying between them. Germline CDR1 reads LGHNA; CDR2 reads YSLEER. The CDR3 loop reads CASSLTHQETQYF. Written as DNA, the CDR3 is TGCGCCAGCAGCCTTACACATCAAGAGACCCAGTACTTC.